This T cell receptor beta chain derives from a study of T cells after yellow fever vaccination. About the study: With SMART-Seq v4 Ultra Low Input, the fractions containing low cell numbers were prepared.

This clonotype showed up many times. Its matching antigen is unknown. Overall study results and limits: Abundant clonotypes from the bulk population could get into FACS-sorted repertoires as contaminants. Clones from primary vaccination mostly reappeared after the booster (roughly 95% CD4, around 90% CD8).

The CDR3 length is 15 residues. The V end lost 0 bases, the J end lost 1 base, and 9 bases lay between the germline ends. Germline loops: CDR1 MGHRA, CDR2 YSYEKL. By 5'RACE template switching, TCR cDNA was produced, with a universal primer site and UMIs added in the process. TCRdb itself ran the 5' RACE reads through MiXCR, one entry per CDR3 protein. This table holds about 260,000 distinct CDR3 sequences, more than 3.5% found once. The specimen was PBMCs, collected 15 days after the yellow fever booster vaccination. The chain couples TRBV4-1 to TRBJ1-1; no clear D gene. The clonotype was recovered from a man aged 18 to 30 who received the YFV17D yellow fever vaccine. The CDR3 nucleotides are TGCGCCAGCAGCCAAGATCGGCCGAAGAACACTGAAGCTTTCTTT. It is translated as CASSQDRPKNTEAFF.